One T cell receptor beta chain is described in this entry. The CDR3 covers 15 residues. V gave up 6 bases and J gave up 3 bases; unmatched junction bases: 7. The V gene's germline CDR1 is MNHEY and CDR2 SMNVEV (reference sequence). It was with 60 Vbeta and 13 Jbeta primers that the PCR ran. TCRdb keeps only in-frame clones here, not all; method: immunoSEQ multiplex PCR. The sample consists of approximately 180,000 clones, over 9.5% of them appearing once. The sample belongs to a study of cytomegalovirus exposure and HLA in healthy donors. Each donor was healthy, and each was a bone marrow donor. The J gene is TRBJ2-2, the V gene TRBV27, with 7 bases that match TRBD1. This clonotype originated in a man over 45 in good health and CMV-seropositive. Sequencing was carried out using PBMCs. CDR3 DNA: TGTGCCAGCAGCCGACAGGGAGTATACACCGGGGAGCTGTTTTTT. Its protein product is CASSRQGVYTGELFF.